This T cell receptor beta chain was recorded in a study of CD8 T cells in ankylosing spondylitis (dated by TCRdb to the late 2010s). The study in broad terms: The study set out to find disease-linked TCR variants by profiling T cell receptor beta repertoires in ankylosing spondylitis patients and healthy donors. The full study cohort was made up of 25 to 30 ankylosing spondylitis patients and 108 healthy donors. Peripheral blood samples were taken, and synovial fluid was additionally collected from ankylosing spondylitis patients.

Sequenced using an Illumina HiSeq 2500. Quantitative 5'-RACE with molecular barcodes was the method used to prepare the TCR beta libraries. The study's processing was this. A new computational method, built on a probabilistic model of VDJ rearrangement, was used to identify disease-linked TCR variants. Through fastp at Q25 and MiXCR, TCRdb rebuilt clones from the public reads, retaining in-frame beta chains. Identical CDR3 protein sequences are pooled into one entry, listed with their most common genes and DNA. TCRdb, rather than the study authors, made the V and J calls. The sample contains roughly 250,000 distinct CDR3 sequences, approximately 9% of them found a single time. Nearly 7% of the sample is in the top ten clones. Beyond this particular receptor, the publication reports: In peripheral blood, the disease-linked clones were found at relatively low frequencies and had a CD8+ phenotype. A TCR beta motif made up of roughly eight highly homologous amino acid variants appeared to be characteristic of blood from ankylosing spondylitis patients. The disease-linked clones were reported to be significantly enriched in matched synovial fluid samples from ankylosing spondylitis patients. Some of the motif variants had been reported before in the synovial fluid and blood of reactive arthritis patients, a finding that suggests common disease-initiation mechanisms.

This clonotype has a count of ten or more. The antigen this receptor binds is unknown. It has no much larger one-base neighbor in the sample; base qualities were not kept. V is trimmed back by 6 bases and J by 4 bases, and the junction contains 8 bases that no gene match accounts for. Including the terminal cysteine and phenylalanine, the CDR3 comprises 14 residues. The read is trimmed to its CDR3 DNA, 42 bases read in frame from base 1. CDR1 and CDR2, per the germline V gene (reference sequence), are DFQATT and SNEGSKA. The TCR was taken from a male donor with ankylosing spondylitis or in good health (not recorded which). The sequence is built from TRBV20-1 and TRBJ2-1; 8 bases in the junction line up with TRBD2. Input material: blood, either unsorted or a sorted T cell fraction (not recorded which). The DNA sequence is given as TGCAGTGCCAAGTCCGGGAGGGGGTACAATGAGCAGTTCTTC. Translated, this is CSAKSGRGYNEQFF.